This section outlines one T cell receptor (beta chain) sequence together with its context. The antigen remains unidentified. Germline CDR1 is MGHRA and CDR2 is YSYEKL. The CDR3 spans 19 residues. J lost 3 bases, V lost 4 bases, and 15 bases had no gene match. This sample is drawn from a study of T cell responses to AZD1222 COVID-19 vaccine. Some clones are missing from TCRdb's copy, which holds only in-frame ones; the method was immunoSEQ multiplex PCR. This sample has 90,000 to 100,000 clones, with 85% to 90% found just once. Study-level points and caveats: Reportedly, close to half of spike-specific TCRs are directed against unmutated variant regions. In a largely white British group with more females than males, clonal diversity was possibly underestimated.

The chain uses TRBV4-1 and TRBJ1-5, with 10 bases that match TRBD1. The starting material was peripheral blood, obtained 28 days after the second AZD1222 dose. The sequence was collected from an adult who received the AZD1222 COVID-19 vaccine. CDR3 sequence: CASSRRVTGGLGNNQPQHF. The DNA for the CDR3 is TGCGCCAGCAGCCGAAGGGTGACAGGGGGCTTAGGTAACAATCAGCCCCAGCATTTT.